This T cell receptor beta chain emerged from a study of blood T cell repertoires in COVID-19. Data came from immunoSEQ multiplex PCR; TCRdb stores just in-frame clones and leaves some out. The sample has approximately 57,000 clones; almost 85% are singletons. The CDR3 totals 18 residues. Losses at the gene ends were 2 bases for V and 0 bases for J; bases not matched to a gene: 10. Germline values: CDR1 MNHNS, CDR2 SASEGT. The source of this sequence is a woman older than 75 with acute or convalescent COVID-19. Sample: peripheral blood. J is TRBJ2-3 and V is TRBV6-1; TRBD2 matches 8 bases. CDR3 in DNA: TGTGCCAGCAGTGAATCGGCGGGGGGTACCTATAGCACAGATACGCAGTATTTT. Amino acid sequence: CASSESAGGTYSTDTQYF.